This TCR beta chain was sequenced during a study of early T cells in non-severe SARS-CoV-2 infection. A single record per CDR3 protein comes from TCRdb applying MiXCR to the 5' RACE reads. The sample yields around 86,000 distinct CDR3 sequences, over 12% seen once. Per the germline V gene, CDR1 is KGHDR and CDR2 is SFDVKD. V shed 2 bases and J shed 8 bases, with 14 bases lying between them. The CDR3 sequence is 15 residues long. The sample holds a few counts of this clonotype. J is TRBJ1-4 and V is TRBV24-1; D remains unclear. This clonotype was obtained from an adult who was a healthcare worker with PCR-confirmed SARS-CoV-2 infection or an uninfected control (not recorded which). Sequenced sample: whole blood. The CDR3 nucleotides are TGTGCCACCAGTGATTCCGGACTCCGAGGAGAAAAACTGTTTTTT. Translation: CATSDSGLRGEKLFF.